The 5 T cell receptor beta chains below were found in one sample sequenced in a study of Ad26.COV2.S vaccination and SARS-CoV-2 variants (dated by TCRdb to the early 2020s). Library generation was performed with the immunoSEQ multiplex PCR assay. TCRdb retrieved this table from immuneACCESS and kept in-frame rearrangements only. Not all clones are present; in checked studies, unresolved V genes account for under half, and no reason is known for the remainder. The sample data list about 350,000 clones, and approximately 90% of these were observed just once. In total, the top ten clones hold roughly 5% of the sample. Taken with the paper, the label for treatment or condition translates to: roughly 18 received Ad26.COV2.S at low or high dose, single or two shots; roughly five received placebo; per-sample allocation not given. For vaccine and placebo recipients, the sequenced repertoires came from samples collected on day 63 after the first injection.

Source: peripheral blood, taken in a trial of Ad26.COV2.S vaccine versus placebo. The receptors shown here come from a person between 18 and 65 years old who received the Ad26.COV2.S COVID-19 vaccine or a placebo.

The chain links TRBV10-3 to TRBJ2-3, with TRBD1 matching over 8 bases. J gave up 6 bases and V 4 bases, and 6 bases lay outside the gene matches. This CDR3 is 14 amino acids long. Germline CDR1 ENHRY, CDR2 SYGVKD. Here the CDR3 reads CAISGTGGADTQYF. DNA of the CDR3: TGTGCCATCAGTGGCACAGGGGGAGCGGATACGCAGTATTTT.

The chain links TRBV15 to TRBJ1-1; weak D call: TRBD1 (6 bases). The CDR3 has 15 residues. Trimming stripped 1 base from V and 6 bases from J, with 15 bases between. CDR1 and CDR2 (germline): LNHNV, YYDKDF (reference sequence). CDR3 sequence (DNA): TGTGCCACCAGCAGAGTCCCGCAGGGGTGGTCTGAAGCTTTCTTT. Its translation: CATSRVPQGWSEAFF. Together with reference TRBV15 and TRBJ1-1, the CDR3 gives the full variable domain: DAMVIQNPRYQVTQFGKPVTLSCSQTLNHNVMYWYQQKSSQAPKLLFHYYDKDFNNEADTPDNFQSRRPNTSFCFLDIRSPGLGDTAMYLCATSRVPQGWSEAFFGQGTRLTVV.

This clone was counted once. The chain links TRBV10-2 to TRBJ1-2; TRBD1 matches 9 bases. The CDR3 loop spans 14 amino acids. J lost 7 bases, V lost 4 bases, and 7 bases had no gene match. CDR1 is WSHSY and CDR2 is SAAADI in the germline V gene. CDR3 in amino acids: CASSVDRGVSGYTF. The CDR3 coding sequence is TGCGCCAGCAGTGTTGACAGGGGGGTGAGTGGCTACACCTTC.

The chain employs TRBV6-4 and TRBJ2-3; weak D call: TRBD1 (5 bases). Germline lookup yields CDR1 MRHNA and CDR2 SNTAGT. CDR3 length: 15 amino acids. Trimming took 6 bases from V and 2 from J, leaving 15 bases between them. CDR3 in DNA: TGTGCCAGCAGCGTAGGGTTGACAGACACAGATACGCAGTATTTT. It translates to CASSVGLTDTDTQYF.

This chain joins TRBV5-1 and TRBJ2-1; 8 nucleotides match TRBD1. This CDR3 has 13 amino acids. CDR1 SGHRS and CDR2 YFSETQ come from the germline V gene. V trimming: 0 bases; J trimming: 7 bases; junction bases outside the gene matches: 0. CDR3 bases: TGCGCCAGCAGCTTGGGACAGGGGAATGAGCAGTTCTTC. Its protein product is CASSLGQGNEQFF.